This entry describes one T cell receptor beta chain. Its antigen is not identified. Data came from immunoSEQ multiplex PCR; TCRdb stores just in-frame clones and leaves some out. The table has about 2.3 million clones, approximately 93% seen once. These data come from a study of shared clonotypes between healthy human individuals. The wider study: Plates per donor: three CD4 naive, three CD4 memory, two CD8 naive, one CD8 memory.

Partitioning of CD4+ cells yielded a CD45RA+ naive subset and a CD45RA-negative memory subset. The study's findings and limits: Among the subsets, naive ones generally showed larger estimated richness than memory ones.

The CDR3 runs to 14 residues. From germline, CDR1 is SQVTM and CDR2 ANQGSEA. V was pared by 7 bases and J by 4 bases, with 19 bases between. The gene calls are TRBV29-1 and TRBJ1-2; no clear D. Input material: naive CD4+ T cells from PBMCs. Subset indicated: CD45RA+ positively selected. The TCR originated in a man between 18 and 35 years old in good health. Some clones in this sample may be carry-over from other donors' samples. Here the CDR3 reads CSAPEPTASYGYTF. CDR3 DNA: TGCAGCGCCCCCGAACCGACGGCTTCCTATGGCTACACCTTC.